This T cell receptor beta chain originates from a study of regulatory and conventional T cells in breast cancer. TCRdb independently ran MiXCR on the PCR reads; one entry per CDR3 protein. The sample includes approximately 9,600 distinct CDR3 sequences, about 32% of them seen just once. This CDR3 spans 15 amino acids. Deletions cut 5 bases from V and 5 bases from J, with 20 bases between. Germline loops: CDR1 SGDLS, CDR2 YYNGEE. The source is a male donor in good health. Sequenced material: conventional T cells from blood. V and J are TRBV9 and TRBJ2-7, with a weak D call TRBD2 (5 bases). CDR3 coding DNA: TGTGCCAGCAGTTCGCGTGAGGGAGTCAATAACGAGCAGTACTTC. Translation: CASSSREGVNNEQYF. Drawing the rest from reference TRBV9 and TRBJ2-7, the complete variable domain is DSGVTQTPKHLITATGQRVTLRCSPRSGDLSVYWYQQSLDQGLQFLIQYYNGEERAKGNILERFSAQQFPDLHSELNLSSLELGDSALYFCASSSREGVNNEQYFGPGTRLTVT.